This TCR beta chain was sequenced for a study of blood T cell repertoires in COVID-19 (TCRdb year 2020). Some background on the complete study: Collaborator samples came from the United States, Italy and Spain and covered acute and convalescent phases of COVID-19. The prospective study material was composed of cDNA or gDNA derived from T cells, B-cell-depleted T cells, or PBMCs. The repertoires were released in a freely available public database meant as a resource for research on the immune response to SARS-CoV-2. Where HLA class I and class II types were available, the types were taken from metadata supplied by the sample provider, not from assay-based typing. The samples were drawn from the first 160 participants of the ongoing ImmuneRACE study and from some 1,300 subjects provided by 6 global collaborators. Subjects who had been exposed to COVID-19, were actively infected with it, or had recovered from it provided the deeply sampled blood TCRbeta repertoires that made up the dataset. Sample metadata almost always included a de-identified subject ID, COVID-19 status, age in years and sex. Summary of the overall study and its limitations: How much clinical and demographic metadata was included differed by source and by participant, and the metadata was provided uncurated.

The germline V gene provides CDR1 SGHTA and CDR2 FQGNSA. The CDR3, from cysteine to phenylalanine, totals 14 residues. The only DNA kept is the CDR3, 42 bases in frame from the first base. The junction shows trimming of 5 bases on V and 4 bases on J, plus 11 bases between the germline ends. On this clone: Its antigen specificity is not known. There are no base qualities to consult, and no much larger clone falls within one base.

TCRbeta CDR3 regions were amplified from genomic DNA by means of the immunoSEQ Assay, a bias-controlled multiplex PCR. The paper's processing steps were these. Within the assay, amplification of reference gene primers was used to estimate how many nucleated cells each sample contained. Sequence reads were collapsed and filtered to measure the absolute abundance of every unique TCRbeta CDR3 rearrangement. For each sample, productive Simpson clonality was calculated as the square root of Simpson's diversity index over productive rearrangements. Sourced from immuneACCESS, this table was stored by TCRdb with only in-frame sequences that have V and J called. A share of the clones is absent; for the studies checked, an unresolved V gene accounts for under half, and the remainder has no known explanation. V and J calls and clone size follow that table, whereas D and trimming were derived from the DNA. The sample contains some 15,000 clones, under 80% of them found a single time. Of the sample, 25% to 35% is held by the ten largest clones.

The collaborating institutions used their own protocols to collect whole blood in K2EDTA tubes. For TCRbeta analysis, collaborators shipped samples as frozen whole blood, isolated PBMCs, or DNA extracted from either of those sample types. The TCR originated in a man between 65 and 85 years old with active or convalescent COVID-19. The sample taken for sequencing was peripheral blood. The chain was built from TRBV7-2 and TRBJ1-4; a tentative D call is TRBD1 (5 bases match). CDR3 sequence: CASSNGQDNEKLFF. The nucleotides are TGTGCCAGCAGCAATGGACAAGATAATGAAAAACTGTTTTTT.